The 20 T cell receptor beta chains reported below all come from one sample, sequenced in a study of cytomegalovirus exposure and HLA in healthy donors. A multiplex PCR was run with 60 Vbeta primers and 13 Jbeta primers. The method was immunoSEQ multiplex PCR; TCRdb's version includes in-frame clones alone and lacks a portion of them. The data show roughly 160,000 clones, with more than 70% seen just once and roughly 1% held by the top ten. Sequences were obtained from PBMCs. The receptors here all came from a man aged 25 to 40 in good health and CMV-seronegative.

The chain uses TRBV11-2 and TRBJ2-7, with TRBD2 identical over 7 bases. This CDR3 has 20 residues. CDR1 and CDR2 (germline): SGHAT, FQNNGV. J lost 7 bases, V lost 0 bases, and 24 bases had no gene match. The CDR3 bases are TGTGCCAGCAGCTTAGACGCTAGAATCGTGATAGCGGGTGCTTTTGGAGAGCAGTACTTC. Amino acids: CASSLDARIVIAGAFGEQYF.

The chain uses TRBV6-1 and TRBJ1-6; no clear D. The V gene lost 1 base and the J gene lost 6 bases, with 10 bases spanning the gap. The CDR3 has 15 amino acids. CDR1 and CDR2 from the germline V gene are MNHNS and SASEGT. The CDR3 nucleotides are TGTGCCAGCAGTGAAGTCTCCTACAGTAATTCACCCCTCCACTTT. Its translation is CASSEVSYSNSPLHF.

CDR3 in amino acids: CASNQRGTYEQYF. CDR3 bases: TGCGCCAGCAACCAGCGGGGGACCTACGAGCAGTACTTC. The chain recombines TRBV10-1 with TRBJ2-7; 8 positions agree with TRBD2. Losses at the gene ends were 7 bases for V and 2 bases for J; bases not matched to a gene: 4. Germline assignment: CDR1 WNHNN and CDR2 SYGVQD (reference sequence). CDR3 size: 13 residues.

The V and J genes are TRBV9 and TRBJ1-5; 7 bases line up with TRBD1. The germline CDR1 and CDR2 sequences are SGDLS and YYNGEE. The CDR3 spans 14 residues. V dropped 4 bases and J dropped 3; count of bases not matched to a gene: 4. For the CDR3, the DNA is TGTGCCAGCAGCAAGGGACAGACCAATCAGCCCCAGCATTTT. It translates to CASSKGQTNQPQHF. The variable domain in full, completed from reference TRBV9 and TRBJ1-5, reads DSGVTQTPKHLITATGQRVTLRCSPRSGDLSVYWYQQSLDQGLQFLIQYYNGEERAKGNILERFSAQQFPDLHSELNLSSLELGDSALYFCASSKGQTNQPQHFGDGTRLSIL.

This rearrangement joins TRBV7-8 to TRBJ2-6, with 8 bases that match TRBD1. The CDR3 has 17 amino acids. In germline, CDR1 is SGHVS, CDR2 FQNEAQ. Trimming removed 5 bases from V and 2 bases from J; junction bases left unmatched: 8. As DNA, the CDR3 is TGTGCCAGCAGCGGCGGACAGGGAACTCCTGGGGCCAACGTCCTGACTTTC. Its protein product is CASSGGQGTPGANVLTF.

The chain employs TRBV6-4 and TRBJ2-3; TRBD2 agrees at 12 bases. The CDR3 consists of 16 residues. Per the germline V gene, CDR1 is MRHNA and CDR2 is SNTAGT. V dropped 4 bases and J dropped 2; count of bases not matched to a gene: 4. The CDR3 here is CASSVLAGGPTDTQYF. The CDR3 coding sequence is TGTGCCAGCAGTGTACTAGCGGGGGGACCCACAGATACGCAGTATTTT.

The chain uses TRBV9 and TRBJ2-2; 7 bases line up with TRBD1. In germline, CDR1 is SGDLS, CDR2 YYNGEE. V lost 3 bases and J lost 2; bases outside the gene matches: 7. The CDR3 runs 16 residues. CDR3 nucleotides: TGTGCCAGCAGCGCATCACCAGGGGGTAACACCGGGGAGCTGTTTTTT. It encodes CASSASPGGNTGELFF. The variable domain in full, with the rest retrieved from reference TRBV9 and TRBJ2-2, is DSGVTQTPKHLITATGQRVTLRCSPRSGDLSVYWYQQSLDQGLQFLIQYYNGEERAKGNILERFSAQQFPDLHSELNLSSLELGDSALYFCASSASPGGNTGELFFGEGSRLTVL.

V is TRBV7-8 and J is TRBJ2-1; TRBD2 agrees at 13 bases. The V segment lost 4 bases and the J segment 6 bases; nucleotides outside the gene matches: 3. This CDR3 comprises 15 residues. From germline, CDR1 is SGHVS and CDR2 FQNEAQ. CDR3 nucleotide sequence: TGTGCCAGCAGCTCTACTAGCGGGGGGGTCAATGAGCAGTTCTTC. Amino acids: CASSSTSGGVNEQFF.

The CDR3 region is CASSLGVLAGGTDTQYF. CDR3 sequence (DNA): TGCGCCAGCAGCTTGGGGGTTCTCGCCGGGGGCACAGATACGCAGTATTTT. This chain links TRBV5-1 with TRBJ2-3; D is perhaps TRBD2 (5 bases). V lost 0 bases, J lost 1 base, and 15 bases lay in between. The CDR3 has 17 residues. Germline V gene lookup returns CDR1 SGHRS and CDR2 YFSETQ.

The chain links TRBV27 to TRBJ2-1; the D is unclear. The CDR3 has 13 residues. Trimming shortened V by 2 bases and J by 11 bases, and 13 bases separated the two germline ends. Germline V lookup: CDR1 MNHEY, CDR2 SMNVEV (reference sequence). In DNA, the CDR3 is TGTGCCAGCAGTTTAGGAGAGGTATCAAAGCAGTTCTTC. Its translation: CASSLGEVSKQFF.

This chain links TRBV5-1 with TRBJ2-1, with 14 nucleotides matching TRBD2. The J segment lost 6 bases and the V segment lost 5 bases, leaving 10 bases of the junction unmatched. CDR1 and CDR2 (germline): SGHRS, YFSETQ. The CDR3 loop spans 17 amino acids. The CDR3 spells CASRRFMTSGGGNEQFF. CDR3 DNA: TGCGCCAGCAGGCGTTTTATGACTAGCGGGGGGGGCAATGAGCAGTTCTTC. Full variable domain (rest looked up from reference TRBV5-1 and TRBJ2-1): KAGVTQTPRYLIKTRGQQVTLSCSPISGHRSVSWYQQTPGQGLQFLFEYFSETQRNKGNFPGRFSGRQFSNSRSEMNVSTLELGDSALYLCASRRFMTSGGGNEQFFGPGTRLTVL.

V and J are TRBV5-1 and TRBJ2-1; D not resolved. CDR1 and CDR2 from the germline V gene are SGHRS and YFSETQ. This CDR3 is built from 16 residues. V was cut by 0 bases and J by 5 bases, with 15 bases left in between. CDR3 DNA sequence: TGCGCCAGCAGCTTGGTAAGCGTCGTAAATCACAATGAGCAGTTCTTC. Protein: CASSLVSVVNHNEQFF.

The chain joins TRBV7-3 to TRBJ2-2; 9 positions agree with TRBD1. This CDR3 has 14 amino acids. Germline V lookup: CDR1 SGHTA, CDR2 FQGTGA. With 9 bases clipped from V and 4 bases from J, the junction kept 6 bases outside the gene matches. The CDR3 sequence: CASRRDRVTGELFF. The CDR3 nucleotides are TGTGCCAGTCGCCGGGACAGGGTCACCGGGGAGCTGTTTTTT.

CDR3 amino acids: CAWSVLLGRATGELFF. Written as DNA, the CDR3 is TGTGCCTGGAGTGTACTACTGGGCAGGGCTACCGGGGAGCTGTTTTTT. J is TRBJ2-2 and V is TRBV30; D possibly corresponds to TRBD1 (5 bases). CDR3 length equals 16 residues. Trimming took off 0 bases at V and 5 bases at J, with 16 bases between the two ends. Germline CDR1 GTSNPN, CDR2 SVGIG (reference sequence). The variable domain in full, completed from reference TRBV30 and TRBJ2-2, reads SQTIHQWPATLVQPVGSPLSLECTVEGTSNPNLYWYRQAAGRGLQLLFYSVGIGQISSEVPQNLSASRPQDRQFILSSKKLLLSDSGFYLCAWSVLLGRATGELFFGEGSRLTVL.

The CDR3 region has the DNA TGTGCCAGCAGCGCGCCGCCAGGGGCTTCTATCAATTCACCCCTCCACTTT. Protein: CASSAPPGASINSPLHF. The rearrangement joins TRBV7-2 to TRBJ1-6, with D maybe TRBD1 (6 bases). The CDR3 has 17 residues. Trimming pared 5 bases from V and 7 bases from J, leaving 21 bases between. Germline V CDR1 and CDR2: SGHTA, FQGNSA.

The V and J genes are TRBV18 and TRBJ2-7; TRBD2 aligns across 11 bases. The CDR3 has 16 residues. V trimming: 1 base; J trimming: 3 bases; junction bases outside the gene matches: 5. Per germline, CDR1 KGHSH and CDR2 LQKENI. The CDR3 DNA follows: TGTGCCAGCTCACCACAACTAGCGGGGGCCTTCTACGAGCAGTACTTC. This encodes CASSPQLAGAFYEQYF.

V usage is TRBV4-3 and J usage is TRBJ2-3; 9 nucleotides align to TRBD1. Per germline, CDR1 LGHNA and CDR2 YSLEER. CDR3 length equals 16 residues. J gave up 3 bases and V 1 base, and 5 bases lay outside the gene matches. The CDR3 DNA sequence: TGCGCCAGCAGCCAAGGGCCGGGACAGGGTACAGATACGCAGTATTTT. Protein product: CASSQGPGQGTDTQYF.

This clone was counted between two and nine times. The rearrangement links TRBV7-6 to TRBJ2-3, with D possibly being TRBD1 (6 bases). Germline CDR1 is SGHVS and CDR2 is FNYEAQ. This CDR3 has 16 residues. V was shortened by 5 bases and J by 3 bases, with 18 bases between the two germline ends. Written as DNA, the CDR3 is TGTGCCAGCAGCCCGCTCGGCAGGGGACGGACAGATACGCAGTATTTT. Encoded protein: CASSPLGRGRTDTQYF.

The chain is built from TRBV7-2 and TRBJ2-3; 8 bases are shared with TRBD1. CDR1 and CDR2 from the germline V gene are SGHTA and FQGNSA. This CDR3 spans 14 amino acids. Trimming at V came to 4 bases and at J to 4 bases, leaving 4 bases not matched to a gene. CDR3 in DNA: TGTGCCAGCAGCTCCCAGGGGGCCTCAGATACGCAGTATTTT. This gives the protein CASSSQGASDTQYF.

This clone has a handful of counts. This CDR3 is also generated by other DNA sequences in the sample. V gene TRBV6-1 combines with J gene TRBJ1-5; D gene unclear. V shed 0 bases and J shed 0 bases, with 6 bases lying between them. In germline, CDR1 is MNHNS, CDR2 SASEGT. The CDR3 has 15 residues. The CDR3 protein is CASSEAGHSNQPQHF. The CDR3 DNA follows: TGTGCCAGCAGTGAAGCGGGCCATAGCAATCAGCCCCAGCATTTT.